What follows describes a single TCR beta chain. The junction does not match germline at one end; this may be a read error. The CDR3 sequence is 14 residues long. Germline V CDR1 and CDR2: MNHEY, SMNVEV (reference sequence). The data stem from a study of cytomegalovirus exposure and HLA in healthy donors. Primers included in the PCR were 60 Vbeta and 13 Jbeta primers. Only in-frame clones appear in the TCRdb table, and some are missing; sequencing was by immunoSEQ multiplex PCR. The sample lists hundreds of thousands of clones, 60% to 80% occurring once. The chain employs TRBV27 and TRBJ2-1, with 14 bases fitting TRBD2. This TCR was sampled from a male donor in good health and CMV-seronegative. Material: PBMCs. The CDR3 here is CASNNRGTSGSAVF. CDR3 coding DNA: TGTGCCAGCAACAACCGCGGGACTAGCGGGAGTGCGGTCTTC.